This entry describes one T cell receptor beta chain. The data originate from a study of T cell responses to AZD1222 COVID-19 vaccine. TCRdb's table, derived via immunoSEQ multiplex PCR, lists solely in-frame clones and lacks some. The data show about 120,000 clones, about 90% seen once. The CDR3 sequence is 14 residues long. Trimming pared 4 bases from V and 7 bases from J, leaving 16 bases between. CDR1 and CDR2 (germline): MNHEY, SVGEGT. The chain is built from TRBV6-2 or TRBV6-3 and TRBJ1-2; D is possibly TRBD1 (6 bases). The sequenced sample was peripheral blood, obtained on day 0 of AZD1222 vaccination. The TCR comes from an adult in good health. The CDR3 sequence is CASSSGQGSGGYTF. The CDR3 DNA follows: TGTGCCAGCAGTTCGGGGCAGGGGTCTGGTGGCTACACCTTC.